Presented here are 32 T cell receptor beta chains from one specimen sequenced in a study of T cell responses to AZD1222 COVID-19 vaccine. Sequencing was performed with immunoSEQ multiplex PCR; in TCRdb, only in-frame clones are kept and a portion is missing. The sample lists 75,000 to 100,000 clones; over 75% were seen once. The sequenced sample was peripheral blood, obtained on day 0 of AZD1222 vaccination. These TCRs come from an adult in good health.

The V call is TRBV10-3, the J call TRBJ2-7; 16 bases align to TRBD2. The CDR3 covers 14 residues. The ends lost 6 bases at V and 5 bases at J; junction bases unmatched: 1. The germline V gene has CDR1 ENHRY and CDR2 SYGVKD. The DNA of the CDR3 is TGTGCCATCAGCGGGACTAGCGGGAGGGACGAGCAGTACTTC. Translated, it gives CAISGTSGRDEQYF.

The rearrangement uses TRBV21-1 and TRBJ1-4; the D segment call TRBD1 is taken from the table without a DNA check. TRBV21-1 is deemed a pseudogene. CDR3 size: 23 residues. The CDR3 sequence is CASSNDRTGGTGRPTNSGGKLFF. The CDR3 coding sequence is TGTGCCAGCAGCAACGACCGGACAGGGGGTACTGGTCGTCCAACCAACTCCGGTGGAAAACTGTTTTTT.

J is TRBJ2-7 and V is TRBV7-2, with 8 bases aligning to TRBD1. The CDR3 length is 15 residues. The germline V gene encodes CDR1 SGHTA and CDR2 FQGNSA. The junction had 10 bases not matched to a gene; V was cut back by 5 bases and J by 4 bases. CDR3 in amino acids: CASSLTPGGQYEQYF. In DNA form, the CDR3 reads TGTGCCAGCAGCCTTACGCCAGGGGGCCAATACGAGCAGTACTTC.

The V and J genes are TRBV25-1 and TRBJ2-3; D might be TRBD1 (5 bases). CDR1 MGHDK and CDR2 SYGVNS come from the germline V gene. This CDR3 is 15 amino acids long. Trimming cost V 8 bases and J 2 bases, with 17 bases left between them. The CDR3 DNA reads TGTGCCAGCCACCCGCCAGGGCCCCCCACAGATACGCAGTATTTT. Its translation is CASHPPGPPTDTQYF.

The chain couples TRBV20-1 to TRBJ1-2, with a possible D match to TRBD1 (6 bases). CDR1 and CDR2 (germline): DFQATT, SNEGSKA (reference sequence). The CDR3 is 17 residues long. Trimming took 3 bases from V and 0 from J, leaving 20 bases between them. The CDR3 coding sequence is TGCAGTGCTAGTCCGTCCCTCCGACAGGCAGCTAACTATGGCTACACCTTC. It codes for CSASPSLRQAANYGYTF.

This chain joins TRBV19 and TRBJ2-1; 7 bases map to TRBD2. This CDR3 comprises 17 residues. Germline V CDR1 and CDR2: LNHDA, SQIVND (reference sequence). V lost 3 bases to trimming and J lost 6 bases; unmatched junction nucleotides: 14. CDR3 in amino acids: CASSMGPRGGSLNEQFF. DNA for the CDR3: TGTGCCAGTAGTATGGGCCCCCGGGGCGGGAGTCTCAATGAGCAGTTCTTC.

The chain links TRBV6-6 to TRBJ1-5; 8 positions agree with TRBD1. The CDR3 runs to 13 residues. J was trimmed by 6 bases and V by 5 bases; bases with no gene match: 3. Germline CDR1 and CDR2: MNHNY and SVGAGI (reference sequence). CDR3 in DNA: TGTGCCAGCAGTGACAGGGGAGCTCAGCCCCAGCATTTT. Protein product: CASSDRGAQPQHF.

The V and J genes are TRBV20-1 and TRBJ1-1; no definite D call. This CDR3 is built from 11 residues. The germline CDR1 and CDR2 sequences are DFQATT and SNEGSKA (reference sequence). The V gene lost 5 bases and the J gene lost 1 base, with 5 bases spanning the gap. Written as DNA, the CDR3 is TGCAGTGCTCTGAGGAACACTGAAGCTTTCTTT. Its protein product is CSALRNTEAFF.

J is TRBJ1-3 and V is TRBV5-1, with D hard to call. CDR3 size: 17 residues. V lost 0 bases and J lost 0, with 13 bases in between. CDR1 and CDR2 (germline): SGHRS, YFSETQ. The CDR3 bases are TGCGCCAGCAGCTTGGCGGCTTTCGGGGACTCTGGAAACACCATATATTTT. This gives the protein CASSLAAFGDSGNTIYF.

The V and J genes are TRBV9 and TRBJ2-3; 8 nucleotides align to TRBD2. Germline assignment: CDR1 SGDLS and CDR2 YYNGEE. V lost 4 bases, J lost 9 bases, and 7 bases stayed unmatched. This CDR3 is built from 13 residues. CDR3 in DNA: TGTGCCAGCAGCCCCGGGACTAGTGAGACGCAGTATTTT. This encodes CASSPGTSETQYF.

The chain recombines TRBV7-8 with TRBJ2-3; the D call may be TRBD1 or TRBD2 (5 bases each). The CDR3 length is 15 residues. The V end was cut by 5 bases, the J end by 0 bases, with 12 bases between. Germline values: CDR1 SGHVS, CDR2 FQNEAQ. CDR3 region: CASSHLRDSTDTQYF. The DNA of the CDR3 is TGTGCCAGCAGCCATCTCCGGGACAGCACAGATACGCAGTATTTT.

A single count supports this clone. The J gene is TRBJ2-7, the V gene TRBV28; 11 bases match TRBD2. The CDR3 sequence is 18 residues long. V was clipped by 3 bases and J by 0 bases; unmatched bases: 10. Germline values: CDR1 MDHEN, CDR2 SYDVKM. CDR3 residues: CASSFGGLAASSSYEQYF. The CDR3 DNA reads as TGTGCCAGCAGTTTCGGGGGACTAGCGGCCTCTAGCTCCTACGAGCAGTACTTC.

This clone was counted a few times. This rearrangement joins TRBV6-5 to TRBJ2-3; D may be TRBD1 (5 bases). Germline lookup yields CDR1 MNHEY and CDR2 SVGAGI. The CDR3 contains 12 residues. V dropped 5 bases and J dropped 5 bases, with 8 bases sitting between them. The CDR3, as DNA: TGTGCCAGCAGTCTAACAGGAGATACGCAGTATTTT. It translates to CASSLTGDTQYF.

The DNA of the CDR3 is TGTGCCAGCAGCTCTCCTCGACAGGGTGTATATGAAAAACTGTTTTTT. Protein product: CASSSPRQGVYEKLFF. The chain employs TRBV7-9 and TRBJ1-4; the match to TRBD1 covers 7 bases. J was trimmed by 6 bases and V by 4 bases; bases with no gene match: 11. CDR3 length: 16 residues. Germline CDR1 is SEHNR and CDR2 is FQNEAQ (reference sequence). Drawing the rest from reference TRBV7-9 and TRBJ1-4, the complete variable domain is DTGVSQNPRHKITKRGQNVTFRCDPISEHNRLYWYRQTLGQGPEFLTYFQNEAQLEKSRLLSDRFSAERPKGSFSTLEIQRTEQGDSAMYLCASSSPRQGVYEKLFFGSGTQLSVL.

This rearrangement joins TRBV5-1 to TRBJ2-1; 7 bases fit TRBD2. V shed 1 base, J shed 0 bases, and the junction held 1 base outside the gene matches. This CDR3 is built from 15 residues. Per the germline V gene, CDR1 is SGHRS and CDR2 is YFSETQ. This CDR3 reads CASSLREVSYNEQFF. Written as DNA, the CDR3 is TGCGCCAGCAGCTTGCGGGAGGTCTCCTACAATGAGCAGTTCTTC. The complete variable domain, with remaining parts taken from reference TRBV5-1 and TRBJ2-1, reads KAGVTQTPRYLIKTRGQQVTLSCSPISGHRSVSWYQQTPGQGLQFLFEYFSETQRNKGNFPGRFSGRQFSNSRSEMNVSTLELGDSALYLCASSLREVSYNEQFFGPGTRLTVL.

The V gene is TRBV4-1, the J gene TRBJ2-5; 7 bases agree with TRBD2. J gave up 1 base and V 0 bases, and 8 bases lay outside the gene matches. This CDR3 is built from 17 residues. Germline values: CDR1 MGHRA, CDR2 YSYEKL. In nucleotides, the CDR3 is TGCGCCAGCAGCCAAGATCCCCCACTAGCGCTCCAAGAGACCCAGTACTTC. It is translated as CASSQDPPLALQETQYF.

The chain has TRBV29-1 and TRBJ2-7, with 12 bases fitting TRBD1. Germline CDR1 SQVTM, CDR2 ANQGSEA. The CDR3 runs 13 residues. The chain's CDR3 is CAGQGARSYEQYF. The CDR3 coding sequence is TGCGCGGGACAGGGGGCGCGGTCCTACGAGCAGTACTTC.

The V call is TRBV7-3, the J call TRBJ2-7; maybe TRBD2 (6 bases). Germline CDR1 SGHTA, CDR2 FQGTGA. Trimming pared 5 bases from V and 3 bases from J, leaving 17 bases between. The CDR3 has 15 amino acids. As DNA, the CDR3 is TGTGCCAGCAGCAAAGGCGGGACTCCGTTCTACGAGCAGTACTTC. It encodes CASSKGGTPFYEQYF.

The V and J genes are TRBV28 and TRBJ1-2; 11 nucleotides align to TRBD1. Germline V gives CDR1 MDHEN, CDR2 SYDVKM. Trimming took 7 bases from V and 3 from J; bases not matched to a gene: 4. The CDR3 is made up of 14 amino acids. CDR3 in amino acids: CASIPGQGDYGYTF. The CDR3 region has the DNA TGTGCCAGCATCCCGGGACAGGGGGACTATGGCTACACCTTC.

This clone showed up just a few times. The chain employs TRBV5-1 and TRBJ1-4; the D is unclear. Trimming stripped 2 bases from V and 0 bases from J, with 5 bases between. The CDR3 is 14 amino acids. Germline CDR1 reads SGHRS; CDR2 reads YFSETQ. This CDR3 is CASSLESTNEKLFF. The DNA for the CDR3 is TGCGCCAGCAGCTTAGAGTCAACTAATGAAAAACTGTTTTTT. Supplemented by reference TRBV5-1 and TRBJ1-4, the full variable domain reads KAGVTQTPRYLIKTRGQQVTLSCSPISGHRSVSWYQQTPGQGLQFLFEYFSETQRNKGNFPGRFSGRQFSNSRSEMNVSTLELGDSALYLCASSLESTNEKLFFGSGTQLSVL.

This clone was seen once. The chain has TRBV29-1 and TRBJ2-5; D unclear. The germline V and J ends were trimmed by 3 bases and 8 bases, with 16 bases remaining between them. CDR1 is SQVTM, CDR2 ANQGSEA, per germline. This CDR3 region has 13 residues. In DNA, the CDR3 is TGCAGCGTTGAGGACGTAGGAAGCGCAACCCAGTACTTC. Its translation is CSVEDVGSATQYF.

In its sample, this clone was seen a few times. In DNA, the CDR3 is TGCAGCGTTGAGGGATATACTAACTATGGCTACACCTTC. It codes for CSVEGYTNYGYTF. This chain links TRBV29-1 with TRBJ1-2; D not resolved. Germline V gene lookup returns CDR1 SQVTM and CDR2 ANQGSEA. V was trimmed by 3 bases and J by 0 bases, leaving 8 bases between them. The CDR3 extends over 13 amino acids.

The V call is TRBV25-1, the J call TRBJ2-5, with 11 bases lining up with TRBD2. The length of the CDR3 is 17 residues. Losses at the gene ends were 5 bases for V and 11 bases for J; bases not matched to a gene: 19. Germline V gene data show CDR1 as MGHDK and CDR2 as SYGVNS. The CDR3 bases are TGTGCCAGCAGTAGCACCCGTAGCGGGAGGGCCCCGCGGGAGCAGTACTTC. Translation gives CASSSTRSGRAPREQYF.

V and J are TRBV10-3 and TRBJ1-2, with D possibly matching TRBD1 (5 bases). Trimming took off 0 bases at V and 4 bases at J, with 6 bases between the two ends. Germline values: CDR1 ENHRY, CDR2 SYGVKD. The CDR3 runs to 13 residues. The CDR3 spells CAISESGVYGYTF. Written as DNA, the CDR3 is TGTGCCATCAGTGAGTCAGGGGTCTATGGCTACACCTTC.

The V gene is TRBV5-8, the J gene TRBJ2-7; no reliable D call. V lost 0 bases to trimming and J lost 3 bases, with 4 bases between them. CDR1 SGHTS and CDR2 YDEGEE come from the germline V gene. This CDR3 contains 12 residues. The CDR3 loop reads CASSLVNYEQYF. CDR3 sequence (DNA): TGTGCCAGCAGCTTGGTCAACTACGAGCAGTACTTC.

This chain joins TRBV28 and TRBJ2-4; D may be TRBD1 (6 bases). The length of the CDR3 is 17 residues. Germline assignment: CDR1 MDHEN and CDR2 SYDVKM. V gave up 5 bases and J gave up 0 bases, with 17 bases separating them. The CDR3 is CASSPDRTVLAKNIQYF. For the CDR3, the DNA is TGTGCCAGCAGTCCAGACAGGACAGTCCTAGCCAAAAACATTCAGTACTTC.

For the CDR3, the DNA is TGCGCCAGCAGCGACGGGACAGCTATTGAAGCTTTCTTT. It translates to CASSDGTAIEAFF. The chain carries TRBV5-1 and TRBJ1-1; 7 bases line up with TRBD1. Germline CDR1 reads SGHRS; CDR2 reads YFSETQ. Germline trimming cut 4 bases from V and 7 bases from J; bases unmatched to any gene: 7. There are 13 residues in the CDR3. Combining the CDR3 with reference TRBV5-1 and TRBJ1-1 gives the whole variable domain KAGVTQTPRYLIKTRGQQVTLSCSPISGHRSVSWYQQTPGQGLQFLFEYFSETQRNKGNFPGRFSGRQFSNSRSEMNVSTLELGDSALYLCASSDGTAIEAFFGQGTRLTVV.

This clone was observed a single time. J is TRBJ2-7 and V is TRBV4-3; 9 bases agree with TRBD1. CDR1 and CDR2 (germline): LGHNA, YSLEER. This CDR3 spans 17 amino acids. Trimming cost V 0 bases and J 3 bases; bases outside gene matches: 9. CDR3: CASSQDPALDRGYEQYF. DNA for the CDR3: TGCGCCAGCAGCCAAGATCCCGCGTTGGACAGGGGCTACGAGCAGTACTTC.

The V gene is TRBV3-1 (or the pseudogene TRBV3-2), the J gene TRBJ1-6; possible D gene TRBD1, 5 bases. Germline V lookup: CDR1 LGHDT, CDR2 YNNKEL (reference sequence). V was trimmed by 0 bases and J by 6 bases, leaving 6 bases between them. The length of the CDR3 is 14 residues. CDR3 coding DNA: TGTGCCAGCAGCCAAGATGGGGCTAATTCACCCCTCCACTTT. It is translated as CASSQDGANSPLHF.

The chain has TRBV7-3 and TRBJ1-3, with D perhaps matching TRBD1 (6 bases). This CDR3 is 18 amino acids long. Germline CDR1 and CDR2: SGHTA and FQGTGA. V was cut by 2 bases and J by 4 bases, with 21 bases left in between. DNA of the CDR3: TGTGCCAGCAGCTTAGGTGGCCCCCGGCAGGGGACCGGAAACACCATATATTTT. Its protein is CASSLGGPRQGTGNTIYF.

For the CDR3, the DNA is TGTGCCAGCAGCTTAAGATCAGAGGGCATGAATGAAAAACTGTTTTTT. Translating gives CASSLRSEGMNEKLFF. The V gene is TRBV13, the J gene TRBJ1-4, with D hard to call. Trimming pared 2 bases from V and 5 bases from J, leaving 15 bases between. Germline-derived CDR1 and CDR2 are PRHDT and FYEKMQ (reference sequence). CDR3 length equals 16 residues.

The DNA of the CDR3 is TGTGCCAGCAGTTTTGGCGGGTGGAACTATGGCTACACCTTC. It translates to CASSFGGWNYGYTF. This chain connects TRBV28 to TRBJ1-2; no clear D. Deletions cut 3 bases from V and 2 bases from J, with 10 bases between. CDR1 and CDR2 from the germline V gene are MDHEN and SYDVKM. CDR3 size: 14 residues.